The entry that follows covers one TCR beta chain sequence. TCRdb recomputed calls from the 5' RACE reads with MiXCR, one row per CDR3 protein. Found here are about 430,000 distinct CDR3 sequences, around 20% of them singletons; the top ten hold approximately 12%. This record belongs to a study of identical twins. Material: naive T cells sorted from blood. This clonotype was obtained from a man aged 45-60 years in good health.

The CDR3 protein is CASRLGGTGELFF. CDR3 sequence (DNA): TGTGCCAGCAGGCTAGGGGGAACCGGGGAGCTGTTTTTT. The chain combines TRBV28 with TRBJ2-2; TRBD1 might be the D (6 bases). This CDR3 spans 13 amino acids. Trimming took 6 bases from V and 5 from J, leaving 10 bases between them. Germline CDR1 reads MDHEN; CDR2 reads SYDVKM.